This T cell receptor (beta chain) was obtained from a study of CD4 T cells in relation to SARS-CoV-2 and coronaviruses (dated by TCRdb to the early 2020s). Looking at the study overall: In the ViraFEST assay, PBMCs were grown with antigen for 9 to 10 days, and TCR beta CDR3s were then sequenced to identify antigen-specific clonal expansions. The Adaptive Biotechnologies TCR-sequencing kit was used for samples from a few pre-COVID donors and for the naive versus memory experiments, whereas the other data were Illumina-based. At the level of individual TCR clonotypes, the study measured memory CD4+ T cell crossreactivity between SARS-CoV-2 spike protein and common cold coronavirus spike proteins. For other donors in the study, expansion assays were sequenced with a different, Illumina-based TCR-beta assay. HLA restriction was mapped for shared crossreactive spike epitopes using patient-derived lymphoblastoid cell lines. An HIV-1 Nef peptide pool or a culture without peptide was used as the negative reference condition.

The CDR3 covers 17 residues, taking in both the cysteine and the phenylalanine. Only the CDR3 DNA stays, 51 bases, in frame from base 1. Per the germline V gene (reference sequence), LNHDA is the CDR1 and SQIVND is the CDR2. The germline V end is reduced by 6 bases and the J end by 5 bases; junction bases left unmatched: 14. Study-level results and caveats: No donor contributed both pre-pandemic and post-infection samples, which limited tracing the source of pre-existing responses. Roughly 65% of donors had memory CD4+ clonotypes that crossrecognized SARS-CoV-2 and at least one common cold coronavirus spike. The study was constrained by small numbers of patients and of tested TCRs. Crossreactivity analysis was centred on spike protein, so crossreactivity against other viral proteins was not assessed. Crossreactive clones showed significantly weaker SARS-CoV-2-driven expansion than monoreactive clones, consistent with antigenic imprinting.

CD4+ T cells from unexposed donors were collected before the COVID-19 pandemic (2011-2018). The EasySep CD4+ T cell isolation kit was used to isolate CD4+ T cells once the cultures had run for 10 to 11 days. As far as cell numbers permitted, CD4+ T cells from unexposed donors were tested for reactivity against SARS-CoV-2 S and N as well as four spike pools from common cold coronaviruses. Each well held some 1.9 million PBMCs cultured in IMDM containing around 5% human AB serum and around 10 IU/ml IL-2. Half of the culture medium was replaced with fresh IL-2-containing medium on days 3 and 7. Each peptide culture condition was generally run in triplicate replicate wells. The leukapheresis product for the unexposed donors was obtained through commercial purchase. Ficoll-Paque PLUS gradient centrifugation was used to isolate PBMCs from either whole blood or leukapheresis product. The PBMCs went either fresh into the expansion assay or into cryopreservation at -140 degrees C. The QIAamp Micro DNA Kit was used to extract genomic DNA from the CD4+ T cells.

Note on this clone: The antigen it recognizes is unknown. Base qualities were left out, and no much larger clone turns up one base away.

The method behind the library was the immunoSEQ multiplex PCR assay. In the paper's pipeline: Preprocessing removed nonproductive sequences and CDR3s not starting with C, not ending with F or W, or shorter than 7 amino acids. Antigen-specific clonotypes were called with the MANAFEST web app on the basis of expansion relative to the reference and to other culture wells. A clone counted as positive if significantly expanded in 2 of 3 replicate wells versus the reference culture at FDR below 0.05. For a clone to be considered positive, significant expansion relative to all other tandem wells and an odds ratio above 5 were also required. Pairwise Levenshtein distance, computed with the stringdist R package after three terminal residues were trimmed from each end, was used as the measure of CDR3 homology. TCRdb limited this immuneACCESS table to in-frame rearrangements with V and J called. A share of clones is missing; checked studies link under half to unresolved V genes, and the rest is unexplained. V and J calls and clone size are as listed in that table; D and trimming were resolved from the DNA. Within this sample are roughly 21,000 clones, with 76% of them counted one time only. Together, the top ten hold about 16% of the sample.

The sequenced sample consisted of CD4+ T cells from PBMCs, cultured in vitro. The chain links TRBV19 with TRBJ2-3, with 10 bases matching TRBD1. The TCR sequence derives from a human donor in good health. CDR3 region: CASRPGQGMEPGDTQYF. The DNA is TGTGCCAGTAGGCCGGGACAGGGGATGGAGCCCGGAGATACGCAGTATTTT.